These 24 T cell receptor beta chains were all obtained from the same sample, sequenced in a study of control samples from healthy donors and cancer patients. Repertoires were generated with immunoSEQ multiplex PCR, while TCRdb's copy carries only in-frame clones and drops some. The data hold 150,000 to 200,000 clones, with 90% observed a single time. Sequences were obtained from blood. These receptors originate from a woman aged 45-60 years in good health.

The chain uses TRBV24-1 and TRBJ2-7, with no clear D. The CDR3 totals 12 residues. The germline gives CDR1 KGHDR, CDR2 SFDVKD. Trimming took 4 bases from V and 5 from J, leaving 8 bases between them. CDR3 coding DNA: TGTGCCACCAGTGACATCAGAAACGAGCAGTACTTC. This gives the protein CATSDIRNEQYF.

The sample holds a few counts of this clone. The chain joins TRBV6-2 or TRBV6-3 to TRBJ2-1; 13 nucleotides match TRBD2. The CDR3 runs 16 residues. The ends lost 2 bases at V and 5 bases at J; junction bases unmatched: 3. Looked up from germline, CDR1 is MNHEY and CDR2 is SVGEGT. The CDR3 spells CASSYRGLAGNNEQFF. As DNA, the CDR3 is TGTGCCAGCAGTTACAGGGGACTAGCGGGGAACAATGAGCAGTTCTTC.

This chain joins TRBV6-5 and TRBJ1-4; tentatively, D is TRBD1 (5 bases). The CDR3 totals 15 residues. Germline lookup yields CDR1 MNHEY and CDR2 SVGAGI. V was cut by 4 bases and J by 3 bases, with 12 bases left in between. For the CDR3, the DNA is TGTGCCAGCAGTTTTGGGGGACCTCCTAATGAAAAACTGTTTTTT. As protein: CASSFGGPPNEKLFF.

The chain joins TRBV15 to TRBJ2-4, with no clear D. The CDR3 spans 12 residues. From germline, CDR1 is LNHNV and CDR2 YYDKDF (reference sequence). Trimming removed 4 bases from V and 4 bases from J, with 5 bases in between. The CDR3 DNA reads as TGTGCCACCAGCATTGGGAAAAACATTCAGTACTTC. This gives the protein CATSIGKNIQYF.

The rearrangement links TRBV6-5 to TRBJ2-3, with TRBD2 as a possible D gene (7 bases). The CDR3 consists of 15 residues. CDR1 and CDR2 from the germline V gene are MNHEY and SVGAGI. V dropped 8 bases and J dropped 5 bases, with 20 bases sitting between them. For the CDR3, the DNA is TGTGCCAGCTTCCAGGGGTGGGGGAGGGGAGATACGCAGTATTTT. Translating gives CASFQGWGRGDTQYF.

The chain couples TRBV12-3 or TRBV12-4 to TRBJ1-6; D is possibly TRBD1 (5 bases). This CDR3 is 13 amino acids long. Trimming left V 3 bases short and J 7 bases short, with 7 bases between. CDR3 loop: CASSFGGNSPLHF. CDR3 coding DNA: TGTGCCAGCAGTTTTGGGGGAAATTCACCCCTCCACTTT.

The chain is built from TRBV24-1 and TRBJ2-5, with 10 bases identical to TRBD1. CDR1 is KGHDR, CDR2 SFDVKD, per germline. CDR3 size: 16 residues. V shed 6 bases, J shed 0 bases, and the junction held 6 bases outside the gene matches. CDR3 bases: TGTGCCACCAGTTTGACGGGGACAGGGGACCAAGAGACCCAGTACTTC. This codes for CATSLTGTGDQETQYF.

This sequence joins TRBV13 and TRBJ2-2; 7 bases line up with TRBD2. The CDR3 spans 13 residues. CDR1 PRHDT and CDR2 FYEKMQ come from the germline V gene (reference sequence). Losses at the gene ends were 2 bases for V and 6 bases for J; bases not matched to a gene: 0. CDR3 bases: TGTGCCAGCAGCTTACGGGGGGCCGGGGAGCTGTTTTTT. As protein: CASSLRGAGELFF.

J is TRBJ2-5 and V is TRBV7-2, with TRBD2 matching 9 bases. Looked up from germline, CDR1 is SGHTA and CDR2 is FQGNSA. The ends lost 5 bases at V and 5 bases at J; junction bases unmatched: 12. The CDR3 extends over 16 amino acids. CDR3 sequence reads: CASSPLVAGGRETQYF. For the CDR3, the DNA is TGTGCCAGCAGCCCCCTAGTCGCGGGAGGGAGGGAGACCCAGTACTTC.

The J gene is TRBJ1-3, the V gene TRBV5-1; D is undetermined. The V gene lost 6 bases and the J gene lost 4 bases, with 14 bases spanning the gap. Germline V gene data show CDR1 as SGHRS and CDR2 as YFSETQ. This CDR3 spans 14 amino acids. Here the CDR3 DNA reads TGCGCCAGCACTCTGGGGAATCAAGGAAACACCATATATTTT. Protein sequence: CASTLGNQGNTIYF.

The chain links TRBV4-3 to TRBJ1-3, with unresolved D. V was pared by 0 bases and J by 0 bases, with 6 bases between. CDR3 length: 15 residues. Germline CDR1 LGHNA, CDR2 YSLEER. CDR3 sequence reads: CASSQDSRSGNTIYF. In DNA form, the CDR3 reads TGCGCCAGCAGCCAAGACAGCCGCTCTGGAAACACCATATATTTT.

On this clone itself: An end of the junction differs from the germline gene, which may be a read error. The CDR3 sequence is CASSPRDSDERYF. Here the CDR3 DNA reads TGTGCCAGCAGCCCGCGAGACTCGGACGAGCGGTACTTC. This sequence joins TRBV7-8 and TRBJ2-7; unclear D gene. The CDR3 covers 13 residues. Germline V CDR1 and CDR2: SGHVS, FQNEAQ.

CDR3 protein: CASSFEWLAGGSWTDTQYF. In DNA form, the CDR3 reads TGTGCCAGCAGTTTTGAGTGGCTAGCGGGAGGGAGTTGGACAGATACGCAGTATTTT. The chain uses TRBV28 and TRBJ2-3; TRBD2 matches at 12 bases. The CDR3 runs 19 residues. V was clipped by 3 bases and J by 3 bases; unmatched bases: 13. The germline V gene has CDR1 MDHEN and CDR2 SYDVKM.

V usage is TRBV2 and J usage is TRBJ1-2; D is possibly TRBD1 (5 bases). Germline V lookup: CDR1 SNHLY, CDR2 FYNNEI. The CDR3 has 14 amino acids. Trimming left V 2 bases short and J 2 bases short, with 9 bases between. The DNA of the CDR3 is TGTGCCAGCAGTGAATCTTCAGGGAACTATGGCTACACCTTC. Its translation is CASSESSGNYGYTF.

This chain's CDR3 is CASSQAIPGVVEQYF. In DNA, the CDR3 is TGCGCCAGCAGCCAAGCCATTCCAGGGGTGGTCGAGCAGTACTTC. V is TRBV4-3 and J is TRBJ2-7; tentatively, D is TRBD1 (6 bases). This CDR3 is built from 15 residues. Germline V lookup: CDR1 LGHNA, CDR2 YSLEER. V was pared by 1 base and J by 6 bases, with 16 bases between.

J is TRBJ2-3 and V is TRBV7-3, with a weak D call TRBD2 (6 bases). CDR1 is SGHTA, CDR2 FQGTGA, per germline. The V and J ends lost 6 bases and 1 base respectively, with 11 bases between them. The CDR3 is 14 residues long. CDR3 amino acids: CASRLGGGTDTQYF. For the CDR3, the DNA is TGTGCCAGCAGACTGGGCGGGGGCACAGATACGCAGTATTTT.

The chain recombines TRBV28 with TRBJ2-7; D remains unclear. Trimming took off 5 bases at V and 6 bases at J, with 20 bases between the two ends. The CDR3 contains 15 residues. From germline, CDR1 is MDHEN and CDR2 SYDVKM. The CDR3 nucleotides read TGTGCCAGCAGTCCCACGGGTGTCGGGCGCGGCGAGCAGTACTTC. Translating gives CASSPTGVGRGEQYF.

The V call is TRBV18, the J call TRBJ2-7, with 10 bases lining up with TRBD2. The CDR3 covers 14 residues. Trimming removed 5 bases from V and 3 bases from J; junction bases left unmatched: 4. The germline V gene has CDR1 KGHSH and CDR2 LQKENI. CDR3 sequence reads: CASSSTSGVYEQYF. The CDR3 DNA reads as TGTGCCAGCTCATCAACTAGCGGGGTCTACGAGCAGTACTTC.

The V call is TRBV11-3, the J call TRBJ2-3, with TRBD2 identical over 10 bases. The germline CDR1 and CDR2 sequences are SGHNT and YENEEA. The trim removed 0 bases at V and 6 bases at J, leaving 12 bases unmatched. The CDR3 is made up of 18 amino acids. The CDR3 DNA reads TGTGCCAGCAGCTTAGAAGGTCTCCTAGCGGGAGTAGTTGATACGCAGTATTTT. Amino acids: CASSLEGLLAGVVDTQYF. Full variable domain (outside the CDR3, taken from reference TRBV11-3 and TRBJ2-3): EAGVVQSPRYKIIEKKQPVAFWCNPISGHNTLYWYLQNLGQGPELLIRYENEEAVDDSQLPKDRFSAERLKGVDSTLKIQPAELGDSAVYLCASSLEGLLAGVVDTQYFGPGTRLTVL.

The chain carries TRBV29-1 and TRBJ1-1, with a tentative D call TRBD1 (6 bases). CDR1 is SQVTM, CDR2 ANQGSEA, per germline. The CDR3 has 14 amino acids. Trimming shortened V by 4 bases and J by 5 bases, and 17 bases separated the two germline ends. CDR3 in amino acids: CSVGRGPRETEAFF. Written as DNA, the CDR3 is TGCAGCGTTGGCCGGGGGCCAAGGGAAACTGAAGCTTTCTTT.

The chain couples TRBV10-3 to TRBJ1-3; 7 nucleotides align to TRBD1. Germline assignment: CDR1 ENHRY and CDR2 SYGVKD. CDR3 length: 14 amino acids. Unmatched junction bases numbered 3, after V lost 5 bases and J lost 2 bases. CDR3 in amino acids: CAISWDRPGNTIYF. CDR3 nucleotide sequence: TGTGCCATCAGTTGGGACAGACCTGGAAACACCATATATTTT.

The chain links TRBV9 to TRBJ1-1; D is unresolved. V lost 0 bases, J lost 2 bases, and 11 bases lay in between. CDR1 is SGDLS, CDR2 YYNGEE, per germline. This CDR3 spans 15 amino acids. The CDR3 coding sequence is TGTGCCAGCAGCGTAGAGGCAGGCTATAACACTGAAGCTTTCTTT. Translation: CASSVEAGYNTEAFF.

This sequence joins TRBV21-1 and TRBJ1-1; the table's D call of TRBD1 was not tested on the DNA. TRBV21-1 is flagged as a pseudogene. CDR3 size: 17 residues. For the CDR3, the DNA is TGTGCCAGCAGCAAAAATTCTGACACAGACCCTAACACTGAAGCTTTCTTT. It yields the protein CASSKNSDTDPNTEAFF.

The rearrangement uses TRBV9 and TRBJ2-5; D perhaps matches TRBD1 (5 bases). Trimming removed 1 base at V and 2 bases at J, with 9 bases between. Germline V gene sequence: CDR1 SGDLS, CDR2 YYNGEE. The CDR3 is 14 residues long. The CDR3 protein is CASSVTGYQETQYF. Here the CDR3 DNA reads TGTGCCAGCAGCGTAACAGGATATCAAGAGACCCAGTACTTC.